This T cell receptor beta chain was sequenced during a study of blood T cell repertoires in COVID-19. The overall study: The United States, Italy and Spain were the sources of the acute and convalescent COVID-19 samples. PBMCs, B-cell-depleted T cells, or T cells were the source of the cDNA or gDNA that made up the material.

Each participant's cohort was designated according to participant-reported clinical history. In the original analysis: Reference gene primer amplification yielded estimated nucleated cell counts. Data came from immunoSEQ multiplex PCR; TCRdb stores just in-frame clones and leaves some out. The V and J calls and clone size were taken over from that table, and D and trimming were inferred from the DNA. The sample lists approximately 300,000 clones; roughly 90% were seen once. Between the trimmed V and J ends, which lost 4 bases and 2 bases, there was a span of 9 bases. Germline V CDR1 and CDR2: SGHTA, FQGNSA. This CDR3 contains 13 residues.

The chain carries TRBV7-2 and TRBJ2-7; tentatively, D is TRBD2 (6 bases). The receptor's source is a man between 60 and 75 years old who had recovered from COVID-19. Material: PBMCs or T cells enriched from blood (not recorded which). The CDR3 region has the DNA TGTGCCAGCAGCTCAGGAGGGCCCTACGAGCAGTACTTC. It encodes CASSSGGPYEQYF.